Presented here are 11 T cell receptor beta chains from one specimen sequenced in a study of T cells in Graves' hyperthyroidism and ophthalmopathy. Amplification yielded TCR beta CDR3 regions, with RNA transcripts as the source. A set of HTBI primers served as the primers for a first-round RT-PCR of the TCR CDR3. One entry per CDR3 protein results from TCRdb running MiXCR on the multiplex PCR reads. Of 350,000 or so distinct CDR3 sequences listed, 15% to 20% are singletons. The material sequenced was blood. Receptors were obtained from a woman aged 35 to 49 with Graves' ophthalmopathy.

CDR3 DNA sequence: TGTGCCAGCAGTTCGGATTACAGGGGAAGGAACACTGAAGCTTTCTTT. This sequence encodes CASSSDYRGRNTEAFF. This rearrangement joins TRBV6-5 to TRBJ1-1, with 7 bases matching TRBD1. CDR3 length: 16 amino acids. The V segment lost 4 bases and the J segment 1 base; nucleotides outside the gene matches: 9. Germline V gene lookup returns CDR1 MNHEY and CDR2 SVGAGI.

This clonotype has ten or more counts. The chain is built from TRBV7-3 and TRBJ2-5; D is possibly TRBD1 (5 bases). The CDR3 extends over 15 amino acids. Germline loops: CDR1 SGHTA, CDR2 FQGTGA. V was cut by 4 bases and J by 5 bases, with 17 bases left in between. CDR3 nucleotides: TGTGCCAGCAGCTCCGGAGACAGTAGTGGGGAGACCCAGTACTTC. This encodes CASSSGDSSGETQYF.

The sample holds many counts of this clonotype. This chain joins TRBV9 and TRBJ2-7; possible D gene TRBD2, 6 bases. Germline V gene data show CDR1 as SGDLS and CDR2 as YYNGEE. V shed 3 bases and J shed 3 bases, with 16 bases lying between them. The CDR3 has 15 residues. The CDR3 DNA follows: TGTGCCAGCAGCGCGTATAGCGGCGGTCTCTACGAGCAGTACTTC. It is translated as CASSAYSGGLYEQYF.

This clonotype was detected ten times or more. The chain carries TRBV6-2 or TRBV6-3 and TRBJ2-5, with D perhaps matching TRBD2 (6 bases). V lost 6 bases and J 2 bases, leaving 13 bases between the germline ends. CDR3 length: 14 residues. From germline, CDR1 is MNHEY and CDR2 SVGEGT. CDR3: CASSRGSGQETQYF. CDR3 sequence (DNA): TGTGCCAGCAGCCGAGGAAGCGGGCAAGAGACCCAGTACTTC.

This clonotype was detected only once. This chain links TRBV9 with TRBJ1-5; TRBD1 might be the D (6 bases). Trimming shortened V by 5 bases and J by 5 bases, and 14 bases separated the two germline ends. This CDR3 is built from 14 residues. Germline CDR1 and CDR2: SGDLS and YYNGEE. Here the CDR3 reads CASSAGTLDQPQHF. The DNA for the CDR3 is TGTGCCAGCAGTGCCGGGACACTAGATCAGCCCCAGCATTTT. The variable domain in full, with the rest retrieved from reference TRBV9 and TRBJ1-5, is DSGVTQTPKHLITATGQRVTLRCSPRSGDLSVYWYQQSLDQGLQFLIQYYNGEERAKGNILERFSAQQFPDLHSELNLSSLELGDSALYFCASSAGTLDQPQHFGDGTRLSIL.

The rearrangement links TRBV5-5 to TRBJ2-7, with 11 bases fitting TRBD2. V lost 3 bases, J lost 6 bases, and 8 bases stayed unmatched. There are 15 residues in the CDR3. Germline CDR1 and CDR2: SGHKS and YYEKEE (reference sequence). The CDR3 loop reads CASSSELAGAVEQYF. DNA for the CDR3: TGTGCCAGCAGCTCAGAACTAGCGGGAGCTGTCGAGCAGTACTTC.

In this sample, this clonotype turned up many times. The chain combines TRBV28 with TRBJ2-2; D gene ambiguous. V was cut by 6 bases and J by 4 bases, with 24 bases left in between. CDR1 is MDHEN, CDR2 SYDVKM, per germline. This CDR3 is 18 amino acids long. The CDR3 spells CASRGDRPGGMFTGELFF. Here the CDR3 DNA reads TGTGCCAGCAGAGGAGATCGGCCGGGTGGGATGTTCACCGGGGAGCTGTTTTTT. Full variable domain (rest looked up from reference TRBV28 and TRBJ2-2): DVKVTQSSRYLVKRTGEKVFLECVQDMDHENMFWYRQDPGLGLRLIYFSYDVKMKEKGDIPEGYSVSREKKERFSLILESASTNQTSMYLCASRGDRPGGMFTGELFFGEGSRLTVL.

This clonotype has ten or more counts. This chain connects TRBV28 to TRBJ2-7; maybe TRBD2 (7 bases). Trimming took 5 bases from V and 12 from J, leaving 23 bases between them. CDR1 and CDR2 (germline): MDHEN, SYDVKM. This CDR3 spans 14 amino acids. The CDR3 DNA sequence: TGTGCCAGCAGTCCACAGGGAAACCCACCGGGGGGGTACTTC. The encoded protein is CASSPQGNPPGGYF.

This clonotype was recorded at least ten times. The V gene is TRBV6-1, the J gene TRBJ1-5; D possibly corresponds to TRBD1 (5 bases). This CDR3 spans 17 amino acids. Trimming took 2 bases from V and 1 from J, leaving 15 bases between them. Looked up from germline, CDR1 is MNHNS and CDR2 is SASEGT. In DNA, the CDR3 is TGTGCCAGCAGTGAATTGGGGGGGAGAGGGAGCAATCAGCCCCAGCATTTT. Its protein is CASSELGGRGSNQPQHF.

The sample holds a few counts of this clonotype. The rearrangement joins TRBV2 to TRBJ1-5, with a weak D call TRBD1 (5 bases). Germline V gives CDR1 SNHLY, CDR2 FYNNEI. V was trimmed by 7 bases and J by 6 bases, leaving 16 bases between them. This CDR3 region has 14 residues. The CDR3 nucleotides read TGTGCCAGCACCGACGGGGGGGAGGGTCAGCCCCAGCATTTT. Translation: CASTDGGEGQPQHF.

V and J are TRBV28 and TRBJ1-1, with 8 bases lining up with TRBD1. CDR3 length: 15 residues. Germline V gene data show CDR1 as MDHEN and CDR2 as SYDVKM. The trim removed 8 bases at V and 5 bases at J, leaving 13 bases unmatched. DNA for the CDR3: TGTGCCAGCTCCCAGTCAGGGGGCAGGGGGACTGAAGCTTTCTTT. It yields the protein CASSQSGGRGTEAFF.